These 16 T cell receptor beta chains came from one sample sequenced in a study of cytomegalovirus exposure and HLA in healthy donors. The PCR employed 60 Vbeta primers together with 13 Jbeta primers. Assay: immunoSEQ multiplex PCR; the TCRdb copy retains only in-frame clones and omits some. The sample includes more than 80,000 clones, 65% to 90% of them seen just once. Sequencing input: PBMCs. The receptor source for this set is a man aged 45-65 years in good health and CMV-seronegative.

The rearrangement links TRBV7-3 to TRBJ2-5; no clear D gene. The CDR3 contains 16 residues. Per the germline V gene, CDR1 is SGHTA and CDR2 is FQGTGA. The V and J ends lost 1 base and 2 bases respectively, with 14 bases between them. The CDR3 protein is CASSLKADETQETQYF. The CDR3 DNA follows: TGTGCCAGCAGCTTAAAGGCGGATGAGACTCAAGAGACCCAGTACTTC.

The chain couples TRBV4-1 to TRBJ1-2, with D perhaps matching TRBD1 (6 bases). V was clipped by 1 base and J by 2 bases, with 11 bases between them. Per the germline V gene, CDR1 is MGHRA and CDR2 is YSYEKL. CDR3 length: 15 residues. CDR3 amino acids: CASSQAPDRNYGYTF. CDR3 nucleotides: TGCGCCAGCAGCCAAGCTCCGGACAGAAACTATGGCTACACCTTC.

The chain uses TRBV11-2 and TRBJ2-2, with unresolved D. Trimming took off 5 bases at V and 7 bases at J, with 11 bases between the two ends. Germline-derived CDR1 and CDR2 are SGHAT and FQNNGV. This CDR3 comprises 13 residues. CDR3 loop: CASSAQTGGELFF. Written as DNA, the CDR3 is TGTGCCAGCAGCGCCCAGACGGGCGGGGAGCTGTTTTTT.

The gene calls are TRBV6-5 and TRBJ2-1, with TRBD2 matching over 7 bases. This CDR3 is 15 amino acids long. Losses at the gene ends were 6 bases for V and 4 bases for J; bases not matched to a gene: 9. Germline CDR1 and CDR2: MNHEY and SVGAGI. CDR3 residues: CASSQTRGVYNEQFF. Written as DNA, the CDR3 is TGTGCCAGCAGCCAGACCCGGGGGGTGTACAATGAGCAGTTCTTC.

The rearrangement uses TRBV6-1 and TRBJ2-4, with TRBD1 matching 8 bases. This CDR3 is built from 13 residues. Germline V CDR1 and CDR2: MNHNS, SASEGT. Germline trimming cut 6 bases from V and 8 bases from J; bases unmatched to any gene: 6. The CDR3 here is CASRGQALDIQYF. DNA of the CDR3: TGTGCCAGCAGGGGACAGGCCCTCGACATTCAGTACTTC.

This clone was counted only a few times. This chain links TRBV4-3 with TRBJ1-2; D gene uncertain. The CDR3 loop spans 14 amino acids. CDR1 LGHNA and CDR2 YSLEER come from the germline V gene. Trimming shortened V by 5 bases and J by 5 bases, and 15 bases separated the two germline ends. The CDR3 spells CASSGGPNQYGYTF. The DNA of the CDR3 is TGCGCCAGCAGCGGAGGACCGAACCAATATGGCTACACCTTC.

The rearrangement links TRBV6-5 to TRBJ2-7; a possible D gene is TRBD1 (5 bases). CDR1 is MNHEY, CDR2 SVGAGI, per germline. V was shortened by 3 bases and J by 2 bases, with 11 bases between the two germline ends. The CDR3 consists of 14 residues. The CDR3 DNA reads TGTGCCAGCAGTTATGGGGCAGGAGCCTACGAGCAGTACTTC. This codes for CASSYGAGAYEQYF.

CDR3 in amino acids: CATQGQGRNSPLHF. CDR3 DNA: TGTGCCACCCAGGGGCAGGGTAGGAATTCACCCCTCCACTTT. The genes are TRBV10-3 and TRBJ1-6, with D tentatively TRBD1 (6 bases). Germline V gene lookup returns CDR1 ENHRY and CDR2 SYGVKD. V lost 10 bases, J lost 7 bases, and 17 bases lay in between. CDR3 length equals 14 residues.

The V gene is TRBV7-2, the J gene TRBJ2-2, with TRBD2 identical over 7 bases. V gave up 5 bases and J gave up 0 bases; unmatched junction bases: 3. This CDR3 is 15 amino acids long. CDR1 SGHTA and CDR2 FQGNSA come from the germline V gene. CDR3 coding DNA: TGTGCCAGCAGCGGCGGGGGAGCGAACACCGGGGAGCTGTTTTTT. It translates to CASSGGGANTGELFF.

The genes are TRBV28 and TRBJ2-2; D unclear. Germline CDR1 is MDHEN and CDR2 is SYDVKM. The CDR3 runs 15 residues. Trimming took off 3 bases at V and 1 base at J, with 9 bases between the two ends. The CDR3 region is CASSFSRQNTGELFF. CDR3 in DNA: TGTGCCAGCAGTTTCAGCAGACAGAACACCGGGGAGCTGTTTTTT.

The gene calls are TRBV5-1 and TRBJ2-5; TRBD1 is a possible D gene (6 bases). Looked up from germline, CDR1 is SGHRS and CDR2 is YFSETQ. Trimming took 3 bases from V and 2 from J, leaving 11 bases between them. CDR3 length equals 14 residues. CDR3 nucleotides: TGCGCCAGCAGCTCCGGGACACCTCAAGAGACCCAGTACTTC. Amino acid sequence: CASSSGTPQETQYF.

V usage is TRBV4-1 and J usage is TRBJ2-3, with TRBD2 matching 8 bases. Trimming removed 0 bases from V and 2 bases from J; junction bases left unmatched: 4. Germline loops: CDR1 MGHRA, CDR2 YSYEKL. This CDR3 is built from 16 residues. The DNA of the CDR3 is TGCGCCAGCAGCCAAGATCCCGGGGGGGCCACAGATACGCAGTATTTT. It is translated as CASSQDPGGATDTQYF.

The chain employs TRBV14 and TRBJ2-5, with TRBD2 matching 14 bases. Germline trimming cut 4 bases from V and 2 bases from J; bases unmatched to any gene: 0. Germline V gene lookup returns CDR1 SGHDN and CDR2 FVKESK. This CDR3 has 15 residues. The CDR3 coding sequence is TGTGCCAGCAGCCGGACTAGCGGGGGGCAAGAGACCCAGTACTTC. This gives the protein CASSRTSGGQETQYF.

The CDR3: CASSLGVGRGLGNTIYF. The DNA of the CDR3 is TGTGCCAGCAGCTTAGGTGTCGGCAGGGGGCTTGGAAACACCATATATTTT. V usage is TRBV7-2 and J usage is TRBJ1-3; 8 nucleotides match TRBD1. The ends lost 1 base at V and 3 bases at J; junction bases unmatched: 8. The CDR3 totals 17 residues. Germline V lookup: CDR1 SGHTA, CDR2 FQGNSA.

V and J are TRBV7-6 and TRBJ2-5; 11 positions agree with TRBD2. Germline assignment: CDR1 SGHVS and CDR2 FNYEAQ. Trimming took 1 base from V and 5 from J; bases not matched to a gene: 6. This CDR3 region has 16 residues. For the CDR3, the DNA is TGTGCCAGCAGCTTAGGGCTAGCGGGGGGCGCGGAGACCCAGTACTTC. As protein: CASSLGLAGGAETQYF.

This clone turned up a few times. The chain combines TRBV14 with TRBJ2-7, with D possibly matching TRBD2 (6 bases). CDR1 and CDR2 from the germline V gene are SGHDN and FVKESK. The length of the CDR3 is 11 residues. V dropped 5 bases and J dropped 6 bases, with 8 bases sitting between them. The CDR3 DNA reads as TGTGCCAGCAGCGGGAGGTTCGAGCAGTACTTC. The encoded protein is CASSGRFEQYF. Full variable domain (rest looked up from reference TRBV14 and TRBJ2-7): EAGVTQFPSHSVIEKGQTVTLRCDPISGHDNLYWYRRVMGKEIKFLLHFVKESKQDESGMPNNRFLAERTGGTYSTLKVQPAELEDSGVYFCASSGRFEQYFGPGTRLTVT.